The 27 T cell receptor beta chains below were found in one sample sequenced in a study of cytomegalovirus exposure and HLA in healthy donors. The PCR had 60 Vbeta and 13 Jbeta primers. TCRdb keeps only in-frame clones here, not all; method: immunoSEQ multiplex PCR. The sample holds approximately 130,000 clones, approximately 87% seen once. Sequencing was carried out using PBMCs. The source of these receptors is a man aged 35 to 55 in good health and CMV-seronegative.

V usage is TRBV19 and J usage is TRBJ2-1; a possible D gene is TRBD1 (5 bases). This CDR3 has 14 residues. The V end lost 10 bases, the J end lost 5 bases, and 18 bases lay between the germline ends. From germline, CDR1 is LNHDA and CDR2 SQIVND (reference sequence). The chain's CDR3 is CATTDGAENNEQFF. DNA of the CDR3: TGTGCCACCACAGATGGGGCAGAGAACAATGAGCAGTTCTTC.

The chain uses TRBV28 and TRBJ1-5; TRBD1 aligns across 7 bases. The trim removed 5 bases at V and 7 bases at J, leaving 14 bases unmatched. Germline CDR1 reads MDHEN; CDR2 reads SYDVKM. This CDR3 comprises 16 residues. The CDR3 protein is CASSPKTGFIDQPQHF. The CDR3 nucleotides are TGTGCCAGCAGTCCCAAGACAGGGTTCATTGACCAGCCCCAGCATTTT.

This chain joins TRBV2 and TRBJ2-5, with TRBD1 matching 10 bases. After removal of 4 bases from V and 0 bases from J, the junction contained 8 bases not matched to a gene. This CDR3 spans 17 amino acids. In germline, CDR1 is SNHLY, CDR2 FYNNEI. CDR3 in amino acids: CASSGEMDRGYQETQYF. The CDR3 nucleotides are TGTGCCAGCAGTGGGGAAATGGACAGGGGGTACCAAGAGACCCAGTACTTC.

V gene TRBV30 combines with J gene TRBJ2-1, with 9 bases lining up with TRBD1. The length of the CDR3 is 15 residues. The J segment lost 7 bases and the V segment lost 2 bases, leaving 9 bases of the junction unmatched. The germline V gene encodes CDR1 GTSNPN and CDR2 SVGIG (reference sequence). CDR3 loop: CAWSPRDRVGNEQFF. DNA of the CDR3: TGTGCCTGGAGTCCGAGGGACAGGGTAGGGAATGAGCAGTTCTTC.

This clone was observed a handful of times. The CDR3 DNA reads as TGTGCCAGCAGCTTCTCAGGAGGTCACTACAATGAGCAGTTCTTC. This sequence encodes CASSFSGGHYNEQFF. This chain uses TRBV7-9 with TRBJ2-1; TRBD2 is a possible D gene (5 bases). Trimming left V 3 bases short and J 3 bases short, with 12 bases between. The CDR3 is made up of 15 amino acids. The germline V gene has CDR1 SEHNR and CDR2 FQNEAQ (reference sequence).

This rearrangement joins TRBV5-4 to TRBJ1-2; tentative D call: TRBD1 (5 bases). The CDR3 spans 15 residues. Germline V gene sequence: CDR1 SGHNT, CDR2 YYREEE (reference sequence). Trimming took 4 bases from V and 4 from J, leaving 17 bases between them. The CDR3 protein is CASSILGDSLYGYTF. The CDR3 DNA reads TGTGCCAGCAGCATCTTGGGGGACTCCCTCTATGGCTACACCTTC.

The chain uses TRBV6-5 and TRBJ2-5; 10 nucleotides match TRBD2. The J segment lost 5 bases and the V segment lost 7 bases, leaving 7 bases of the junction unmatched. Germline assignment: CDR1 MNHEY and CDR2 SVGAGI. The CDR3 covers 14 residues. CDR3 sequence reads: CASNKRGGGETQYF. CDR3 bases: TGTGCCAGCAACAAGCGGGGGGGCGGGGAGACCCAGTACTTC.

The chain has TRBV29-1 and TRBJ2-7; D might be TRBD1 (5 bases). The CDR3 loop spans 11 amino acids. V lost 6 bases and J 5 bases, leaving 11 bases between the germline ends. Germline V gene lookup returns CDR1 SQVTM and CDR2 ANQGSEA. Written as DNA, the CDR3 is TGCAGCGTCCTTCAGGGCGACGAGCAGTACTTC. This sequence encodes CSVLQGDEQYF.

On this clone: The same CDR3 arises from other DNA sequences in this sample as well. The CDR3 coding sequence is TGTGCCAGCAGTTCCGGGACAGGCACAGATACGCAGTATTTT. The encoded protein is CASSSGTGTDTQYF. V is TRBV2 and J is TRBJ2-3; 7 nucleotides align to TRBD1. V trimming: 5 bases; J trimming: 1 base; junction bases outside the gene matches: 3. Germline V lookup: CDR1 SNHLY, CDR2 FYNNEI. The CDR3 extends over 14 amino acids.

V is TRBV4-2 and J is TRBJ1-5; 7 bases map to TRBD1. The CDR3 sequence is 16 residues long. The J segment lost 3 bases and the V segment lost 0 bases, leaving 5 bases of the junction unmatched. Per the germline V gene, CDR1 is LGHNA and CDR2 is YNFKEQ. Here the CDR3 reads CASSQDTGQDNQPQHF. The CDR3 nucleotides read TGTGCCAGCAGCCAAGACACCGGACAGGACAATCAGCCCCAGCATTTT.

This clone was observed a few times. The rearrangement links TRBV5-6 to TRBJ2-7, with a weak D call TRBD1 (5 bases). The CDR3 spans 13 residues. Germline V gene data show CDR1 as SGHDT and CDR2 as YYEEEE. Trimming took 0 bases from V and 5 from J, leaving 9 bases between them. CDR3 bases: TGTGCCAGCAGCTTGGGGGGCGGAGACGAGCAGTACTTC. This sequence encodes CASSLGGGDEQYF.

The V call is TRBV19, the J call TRBJ1-1; D ambiguous. With 7 bases removed from V and 3 bases from J, the gap between germline ends came to 21 bases. This CDR3 comprises 16 residues. Germline V lookup: CDR1 LNHDA, CDR2 SQIVND (reference sequence). The CDR3 spells CASIRGEGRSDTEAFF. DNA of the CDR3: TGTGCCAGTATCCGAGGAGAGGGAAGGTCGGACACTGAAGCTTTCTTT.

CDR3 DNA: TGCGCCAGCAGCCAAGATGGGGCAGGCAATCCCTACGAGCAGTACTTC. Encoded protein: CASSQDGAGNPYEQYF. J is TRBJ2-7 and V is TRBV4-3, with a weak D call TRBD1 (5 bases). CDR1 LGHNA and CDR2 YSLEER come from the germline V gene. V gave up 0 bases and J gave up 2 bases, with 14 bases separating them. This CDR3 contains 16 residues.

This clone was recorded once. The J gene is TRBJ1-1, the V gene TRBV10-3, with D possibly TRBD1 on 6 matching bases. The germline CDR1 and CDR2 sequences are ENHRY and SYGVKD. The CDR3 is 17 amino acids. Between the trimmed V and J ends, which lost 6 bases and 0 bases, there was a span of 20 bases. This chain's CDR3 is CAIRRQAEIFMNTEAFF. The CDR3 nucleotides read TGTGCCATCAGGCGACAGGCCGAGATCTTTATGAACACTGAAGCTTTCTTT.

The rearrangement links TRBV5-1 to TRBJ2-7, with D uncertain. Germline V gives CDR1 SGHRS, CDR2 YFSETQ. The CDR3 is made up of 13 amino acids. Trimming removed 6 bases at V and 2 bases at J, with 12 bases between. As DNA, the CDR3 is TGCGCCAGCAAGAAGAAGTCAGCCTACGAGCAGTACTTC. Translated, it gives CASKKKSAYEQYF.

This clone appeared once. This sequence joins TRBV6-1 and TRBJ2-1; 11 bases are shared with TRBD2. The CDR3 runs to 15 residues. V dropped 6 bases and J dropped 2; count of bases not matched to a gene: 3. CDR1 and CDR2 (germline): MNHNS, SASEGT. In DNA, the CDR3 is TGTGCCAGCAGCCTAGCGGGAGGCGCCTACAATGAGCAGTTCTTC. Amino acid sequence: CASSLAGGAYNEQFF.

The chain links TRBV29-1 to TRBJ2-1, with D tentatively TRBD2 (5 bases). The germline gives CDR1 SQVTM, CDR2 ANQGSEA. The V end was cut by 2 bases, the J end by 8 bases, with 13 bases between. The CDR3 extends over 13 amino acids. CDR3 DNA: TGCAGCGTTGAACATTACCTCGGGGATGAGCAGTTCTTC. Residues: CSVEHYLGDEQFF.

The CDR3 DNA reads TGTGCCAGCACGGGGGGGGAAGACTATGGCTACACCTTC. Protein product: CASTGGEDYGYTF. This chain joins TRBV4-2 and TRBJ1-2, with D tentatively TRBD1 (5 bases). CDR3 length: 13 residues. Per the germline V gene, CDR1 is LGHNA and CDR2 is YNFKEQ. V lost 7 bases and J 3 bases, leaving 12 bases between the germline ends.

This sequence joins TRBV7-2 and TRBJ2-4, with D unclear. Between the trimmed V and J ends, which lost 1 base and 9 bases, there was a span of 13 bases. There are 14 residues in the CDR3. CDR1 SGHTA and CDR2 FQGNSA come from the germline V gene. CDR3 region: CASSLELGPVIQYF. As DNA, the CDR3 is TGTGCCAGCAGCTTAGAGTTGGGCCCGGTCATTCAGTACTTC.

This chain joins TRBV7-2 and TRBJ1-1; tentatively, D is TRBD1 (5 bases). This CDR3 has 13 amino acids. V was trimmed by 9 bases and J by 5 bases, leaving 16 bases between them. Germline-derived CDR1 and CDR2 are SGHTA and FQGNSA. CDR3 in amino acids: CASRVQGGTEAFF. Written as DNA, the CDR3 is TGTGCCAGTAGAGTCCAGGGTGGGACTGAAGCTTTCTTT.

V is TRBV7-2 and J is TRBJ2-7; TRBD2 matches 11 bases. CDR3 length: 17 amino acids. Germline V CDR1 and CDR2: SGHTA, FQGNSA. The V and J ends lost 6 bases and 2 bases, in that order; junction bases with no gene match: 12. DNA for the CDR3: TGTGCCAGCAGTTTTCCTCCCGGGACTAGCGGCCCCTACGAGCAGTACTTC. Its translation: CASSFPPGTSGPYEQYF.

The J gene is TRBJ2-7, the V gene TRBV11-2; perhaps TRBD2 as D (5 bases). CDR3 length: 14 residues. CDR1 and CDR2 (germline): SGHAT, FQNNGV. Trimming stripped 0 bases from V and 9 bases from J, with 15 bases between. CDR3 region: CASSLESRNAGQYF. CDR3 in DNA: TGTGCCAGCAGCTTAGAGAGCCGTAACGCGGGGCAGTACTTC.

The chain combines TRBV5-6 with TRBJ2-5, with D hard to call. This CDR3 is 17 amino acids long. Germline V gives CDR1 SGHDT, CDR2 YYEEEE. With 0 bases removed from V and 0 bases from J, the gap between germline ends came to 15 bases. CDR3 sequence: CASSLVSQATYQETQYF. Here the CDR3 DNA reads TGTGCCAGCAGCTTGGTTAGTCAGGCGACGTACCAAGAGACCCAGTACTTC.

The CDR3: CSARPRNEQFF. The CDR3 DNA reads TGCAGTGCTAGACCGAGAAATGAGCAGTTCTTC. This chain joins TRBV20-1 and TRBJ2-1; D remains unclear. The length of the CDR3 is 11 residues. Looked up from germline, CDR1 is DFQATT and CDR2 is SNEGSKA (reference sequence). V shed 2 bases and J shed 7 bases, with 6 bases lying between them.

The chain carries TRBV29-1 and TRBJ1-1; D call uncertain. The CDR3 totals 14 residues. V shed 3 bases and J shed 0 bases, with 11 bases lying between them. Germline V CDR1 and CDR2: SQVTM, ANQGSEA. The CDR3 sequence: CSVDHSYMNTEAFF. The DNA for the CDR3 is TGCAGCGTTGACCACAGCTACATGAACACTGAAGCTTTCTTT.

The V and J genes are TRBV5-1 and TRBJ2-3, with TRBD2 matching over 11 bases. Per germline, CDR1 SGHRS and CDR2 YFSETQ. CDR3 length: 16 amino acids. After removal of 4 bases from V and 3 bases from J, the junction contained 7 bases not matched to a gene. The CDR3 region is CASSHSGGALTDTQYF. The CDR3, as DNA: TGCGCCAGCAGCCATAGCGGGGGGGCCTTGACAGATACGCAGTATTTT.

This chain links TRBV9 with TRBJ2-1, with 10 bases identical to TRBD2. Germline V gene data show CDR1 as SGDLS and CDR2 as YYNGEE. With 0 bases clipped from V and 5 bases from J, the junction kept 8 bases outside the gene matches. The CDR3 covers 17 residues. The CDR3 region has the DNA TGTGCCAGCAGCGTAGACCTGAGCGGGAGGGCGAACAATGAGCAGTTCTTC. Protein: CASSVDLSGRANNEQFF.